This passage covers 19 T cell receptor beta chains from one sample sequenced in a study of metastatic and nonmetastatic thyroid tumors. No treatment had been given to any patient before thyroid surgery. TCRdb re-called the PCR reads via MiXCR. This sample has 20,000 to 25,000 clones; roughly 18% occur once, and the top ten carry approximately 2.7%. Sequencing was carried out using adjacent normal tissue. The receptors here all came from a male donor with papillary thyroid cancer or a benign thyroid nodule (not recorded which). Some clones in this sample may be carry-over from other donors' samples.

This clone has at least ten counts. A read error may be the cause here, since a much bigger clone is one base away. This specimen includes other DNA sequences encoding the same CDR3. The V gene is TRBV19, the J gene TRBJ1-1, with D maybe TRBD1 (6 bases). The germline CDR1 and CDR2 sequences are LNHDA and SQIVND (reference sequence). This CDR3 comprises 14 residues. The CDR3 region is CASSLQGLNTEAFF. The CDR3 coding sequence is TGTGCCAGTAGTTTACAGGGATTGAACACTGAGGCTTTCTTT.

The table lists this clone with a count of one. The chain is built from TRBV9 and TRBJ1-2; the D is unclear. CDR1 and CDR2 (germline): SGDLS, YYNGEE. V was shortened by 3 bases and J by 4 bases, with 13 bases between the two germline ends. The CDR3 is made up of 14 amino acids. CDR3 DNA sequence: TGTGCCAGCAGCGGTGGACCCTCTGGCTATGGCTACACCTTC. Amino acid sequence: CASSGGPSGYGYTF.

This clone was found many times. The CDR3 region has the DNA TGTGCCAGCAGCTTAATGTGGTCAGGGACGGATACGCAGTATTTT. Amino acids: CASSLMWSGTDTQYF. This rearrangement joins TRBV7-2 to TRBJ2-3, with D tentatively TRBD1 or TRBD2 (5 bases each). CDR1 SGHTA and CDR2 FQGNSA come from the germline V gene. This CDR3 contains 15 residues. V was shortened by 2 bases and J by 6 bases, with 15 bases between the two germline ends.

The chain links TRBV28 to TRBJ2-7; the D is unclear. The CDR3 sequence is 12 residues long. V was clipped by 5 bases and J by 6 bases, with 11 bases between them. Germline V gives CDR1 MDHEN, CDR2 SYDVKM. CDR3 coding DNA: TGTGCCAGCAGTGAGAGGCCTTTCGAGCAGTACTTC. Its translation: CASSERPFEQYF.

This clone was seen ten or more times. The J gene is TRBJ1-1, the V gene TRBV19; 8 positions match TRBD1. Germline V lookup: CDR1 LNHDA, CDR2 SQIVND (reference sequence). V dropped 7 bases and J dropped 10; count of bases not matched to a gene: 14. This CDR3 comprises 14 residues. The CDR3 nucleotides are TGTGCCAGTACGACGACAGGGGCAAGGTTTGGAGCTTTCTTT. This translates into CASTTTGARFGAFF.

To note about this clone: At one end the junction does not follow the germline gene, possibly because of a read error. The chain combines TRBV7-3 with TRBJ2-1, with 11 bases identical to TRBD2. CDR3 length: 15 amino acids. Germline loops: CDR1 SGHTA, CDR2 FQGTGA. CDR3 sequence (DNA): TGTGCCAGAAGCTTAATTAGCGGGAGGGCCGATGAGCAGTTCTTC. This encodes CARSLISGRADEQFF.

This clone is categorized as medium-sized. CDR3 DNA: TGTGCCAGCAGGACAGGGCTAGGAAACACCATATATTTT. It specifies CASRTGLGNTIYF. The V call is TRBV12-3 or TRBV12-4, the J call TRBJ1-3; TRBD1 matches 7 bases. This CDR3 spans 13 amino acids. V lost 6 bases, J lost 4 bases, and 3 bases stayed unmatched.

This clone was detected only a few times. DNA of the CDR3: TGTGCCAGGAGGTGCGAACCACTCTACGAGCAGTACTTC. This encodes CARRCEPLYEQYF. The chain uses TRBV6-4 and TRBJ2-7, with D uncertain. The CDR3 covers 13 residues. Per germline, CDR1 MRHNA and CDR2 SNTAGT. The V gene lost 9 bases and the J gene lost 3 bases, with 15 bases spanning the gap.

This clone was seen only a few times. This sequence joins TRBV19 and TRBJ2-3; D gene uncertain. The CDR3 has 13 amino acids. V was cut by 6 bases and J by 5 bases, with 12 bases left in between. Germline V gives CDR1 LNHDA, CDR2 SQIVND (reference sequence). The CDR3 sequence: CASSVLTRDTQYF. The CDR3 DNA follows: TGTGCCAGTAGCGTGCTAACGAGAGATACGCAGTATTTT.

This clone was seen at least ten times. The V call is TRBV20-1, the J call TRBJ2-7, with D possibly being TRBD1 (6 bases). This CDR3 comprises 15 residues. V shed 5 bases and J shed 3 bases, with 20 bases lying between them. Germline V gene lookup returns CDR1 DFQATT and CDR2 SNEGSKA (reference sequence). The CDR3 DNA reads TGCAGTGCTTTGTCCCCAGGGGCCGGCCTCTACGAGCAGTACTTC. Protein sequence: CSALSPGAGLYEQYF.

This clone was counted ten times or more. This chain uses TRBV19 with TRBJ1-5, with D unresolved. The V end was cut by 6 bases, the J end by 1 base, with 13 bases between. Looked up from germline, CDR1 is LNHDA and CDR2 is SQIVND (reference sequence). The CDR3 totals 15 residues. DNA of the CDR3: TGTGCCAGTAGCACCGGAGTTGCAAGCAATCAGCCCCAGCATTTT. Residues: CASSTGVASNQPQHF.

This clone was seen repeatedly, ten times or more. This chain joins TRBV7-9 and TRBJ1-6, with a weak D call TRBD1 (6 bases). Trimming cost V 1 base and J 14 bases, with 15 bases left between them. The CDR3 sequence is 14 residues long. CDR1 and CDR2 (germline): SEHNR, FQNEAQ (reference sequence). CDR3 nucleotides: TGTGCCAGCAGCTTAGAGGGGGGGCCGGGGGCCCTCCACTTT. Translation gives CASSLEGGPGALHF. Drawing the rest from reference TRBV7-9 and TRBJ1-6, the complete variable domain is DTGVSQNPRHKITKRGQNVTFRCDPISEHNRLYWYRQTLGQGPEFLTYFQNEAQLEKSRLLSDRFSAERPKGSFSTLEIQRTEQGDSAMYLCASSLEGGPGALHFGNGTRLTVT.

The chain couples TRBV6-1 to TRBJ1-5, with TRBD1 as a possible D gene (6 bases). Trimming left V 7 bases short and J 6 bases short, with 22 bases between. This CDR3 contains 16 residues. The V gene's germline CDR1 is MNHNS and CDR2 SASEGT. The CDR3 DNA reads as TGTGCCAGCACAAAACCCGGTGAGGGGGGCAGTCAGCCCCAGCATTTT. Translated, it gives CASTKPGEGGSQPQHF.

Ten or more counts support this clone. The CDR3 reads CASSTLAGGQETQYF. DNA for the CDR3: TGTGCCAGCAGCACACTAGCGGGGGGCCAAGAGACCCAGTACTTC. V gene TRBV4-2 combines with J gene TRBJ2-5, with 12 positions matching TRBD2. J gave up 1 base and V 5 bases, and 2 bases lay outside the gene matches. CDR3 length: 15 residues. CDR1 is LGHNA and CDR2 is YNFKEQ in the germline V gene.

The chain combines TRBV27 with TRBJ1-6, with D perhaps TRBD1 (5 bases). The CDR3 contains 13 residues. The germline V gene has CDR1 MNHEY and CDR2 SMNVEV (reference sequence). V shed 3 bases and J shed 7 bases, with 7 bases lying between them. In DNA form, the CDR3 reads TGTGCCAGCAGTTTCGGGGGAAATTCACCCCTCCACTTT. Protein product: CASSFGGNSPLHF.

This clone was observed a few times. One junction end disagrees with the germline gene, perhaps due to a read error. This rearrangement joins TRBV15 to TRBJ2-5; D is possibly TRBD1 or TRBD2 (6 bases each). Germline V lookup: CDR1 LNHNV, CDR2 YYDKDF (reference sequence). The CDR3 contains 15 residues. The CDR3 sequence is CATSREVGGQEAQYF. As DNA, the CDR3 is TGTGCCACCAGCAGAGAGGTGGGGGGCCAAGAGGCCCAGTACTTC.

In its sample, this clone was seen many times. The rearrangement joins TRBV15 to TRBJ2-1; D is undetermined. V lost 2 bases, J lost 6 bases, and 14 bases lay in between. The germline CDR1 and CDR2 sequences are LNHNV and YYDKDF (reference sequence). The CDR3 contains 15 residues. The CDR3 is CATSRSSPERNEQFF. The CDR3 region has the DNA TGTGCCACCAGCAGATCTTCTCCTGAGCGCAATGAGCAGTTCTTC.

The chain carries TRBV25-1 and TRBJ2-2; weak D call: TRBD1 (8 bases). The CDR3 consists of 15 residues. Per the germline V gene, CDR1 is MGHDK and CDR2 is SYGVNS. The CDR3: CDRGGLATNTGELFF. Here the CDR3 DNA reads TGTGACAGGGGGGGACTCGCTACGAACACCGGGGAGCTGTTTTTT.

This clone was counted many times. This may come from a read error, since a much larger clone is one base off. The gene calls are TRBV28 and TRBJ1-1; maybe TRBD1 (6 bases). V shed 3 bases and J shed 10 bases, with 18 bases lying between them. In germline, CDR1 is MDHEN, CDR2 SYDVKM. The CDR3 totals 14 residues. In DNA, the CDR3 is TGTGCCAGCAGTTTCCCCCCGGGGGGGCATGTAGCTTTCTTT. Translation: CASSFPPGGHVAFF.